This TCR beta chain was found in a study of beta chain features in type 1 diabetes. Notes on the study in general: Moderate yet significant TCRB CDR3 shortening was seen in Type 1 diabetes patients in all four CD4+ subsets.

About this clone: Its cognate antigen is unknown.

TCRB transcripts that were expressed got sequenced, as all of the isolated RNA had been reverse transcribed. Generated by immunoSEQ multiplex PCR, the TCRdb table keeps only in-frame clones and is missing some. The sample has roughly 240,000 clones, less than 30% seen once. CDR1 is SGDLS and CDR2 is YYNGEE in the germline V gene. The V gene lost 3 bases and the J gene lost 4 bases, with 7 bases spanning the gap. CDR3 size: 12 residues. The chain is built from TRBV9 and TRBJ1-1, with a tentative D call TRBD1 (5 bases). This receptor was taken from a woman in her 30s with type 1 diabetes. Material: naive CD4+ T cells from blood. CDR3 coding DNA: TGTGCCAGCAGCGCGGGACTCACTGAAGCTTTCTTT. It codes for CASSAGLTEAFF.